These 27 T cell receptor beta chains were all obtained from the same sample, sequenced in a study of T cell repertoires in cytomegalovirus infection. Antigens of these TCRs are unknown. In TCRdb, the reads were re-called with MiXCR into one record per CDR3 protein. The table shows around 900,000 distinct CDR3 sequences, with around 30% occurring only once. Sample: cultured CD8+ T cells from PBMCs, taken from culture after CMV antigen stimulation. These receptors came from a human donor in good health (CMV status not recorded). Some clones in this sample may be carry-over from other donors' samples.

Remarks on this clonotype: A clone one base away is much larger, so this may be a read error. Without the conserved terminal phenylalanine or tryptophan, this CDR3 likely stems from a read error. V usage is TRBV7-2 and J usage is TRBJ1-3; D gene unclear. V was pared by 8 bases and J by 0 bases, with 8 bases between. Germline V gives CDR1 SGHTA, CDR2 FQGNSA. The CDR3 length is 13 residues. CDR3 amino acids: CASAVFSGNTIYS. In nucleotides, the CDR3 is TGTGCCAGCGCCGTTTTCTCTGGAAACACCATATATTCT.

This chain uses TRBV28 with TRBJ2-3, with TRBD2 matching 11 bases. CDR1 MDHEN and CDR2 SYDVKM come from the germline V gene. The CDR3 loop spans 14 amino acids. V shed 7 bases, J shed 9 bases, and the junction held 9 bases outside the gene matches. The CDR3: CASNYAVAGGTQYF. The CDR3 DNA reads as TGTGCCAGCAACTACGCCGTAGCGGGGGGGACGCAGTATTTT.

On this clonotype: Given a much more abundant clone one base away, this may be a read error. The chain has TRBV12-5 and TRBJ1-1, with a tentative D call TRBD1 (5 bases). CDR1 is LGHNT, CDR2 FRNRAP, per germline. The CDR3 runs to 15 residues. The CDR3 DNA reads TGTACTAGTGGTTTGTCGGGGGGGGAAGACACTGAAGCTTTCTTT. Its protein product is CTSGLSGGEDTEAFF.

This clonotype appeared many times. V and J are TRBV7-2 and TRBJ1-5, with no clear D. The CDR3 contains 13 residues. Deletions cut 5 bases from V and 7 bases from J, with 12 bases between. CDR1 and CDR2 (germline): SGHTA, FQGNSA. The chain's CDR3 is CASSVPPNQPQHF. CDR3 sequence (DNA): TGTGCCAGCAGCGTACCCCCAAACCAGCCCCAGCATTTT. The whole variable domain, remainder taken from reference TRBV7-2 and TRBJ1-5, is GAGVSQSPSNKVTEKGKDVELRCDPISGHTALYWYRQSLGQGLEFLIYFQGNSAPDKSGLPSDRFSAERTGGSVSTLTIQRTQQEDSAVYLCASSVPPNQPQHFGDGTRLSIL.

This clonotype was found many times. The chain combines TRBV12-3 or TRBV12-4 with TRBJ2-2, with 9 bases fitting TRBD1. Trimming took 5 bases from V and 0 from J; bases not matched to a gene: 4. The CDR3 covers 16 residues. CDR3 protein: CASSPGQGTNTGELFF. The DNA for the CDR3 is TGTGCCAGCAGTCCCGGACAGGGGACGAACACCGGGGAGCTGTTTTTT.

The table lists this clonotype with a few counts. J is TRBJ2-5 and V is TRBV4-3, with TRBD2 matching 7 bases. CDR1 LGHNA and CDR2 YSLEER come from the germline V gene. This CDR3 region has 17 residues. V trimming: 0 bases; J trimming: 4 bases; junction bases outside the gene matches: 11. In DNA, the CDR3 is TGCGCCAGCAGCCAAGATACGGGGGGTGAGGTTGGAGAGACCCAGTACTTC. It codes for CASSQDTGGEVGETQYF.

A few counts support this clonotype. The chain recombines TRBV7-2 with TRBJ2-2, with TRBD2 matching 9 bases. The CDR3 extends over 18 amino acids. Germline CDR1 reads SGHTA; CDR2 reads FQGNSA. Unmatched junction bases numbered 14, after V lost 4 bases and J lost 5 bases. CDR3 in DNA: TGTGCCAGCAGCTACGTGACTAGCGGTCTCCGAGGGACCGGGGAGCTGTTTTTT. Protein sequence: CASSYVTSGLRGTGELFF.

The chain joins TRBV19 to TRBJ2-1, with D possibly called TRBD1 or TRBD2 (7 bases each). Trimming left V 4 bases short and J 8 bases short, with 18 bases between. Looked up from germline, CDR1 is LNHDA and CDR2 is SQIVND (reference sequence). This CDR3 spans 15 amino acids. CDR3 sequence (DNA): TGTGCCAGTAGTACCCCCTTGGCAGGGGGGGATGAGCAGTTCTTC. Protein sequence: CASSTPLAGGDEQFF.

This clonotype was seen a few times. The genes are TRBV5-1 and TRBJ1-1, with D tentatively TRBD1 (5 bases). The CDR3 spans 18 residues. Germline CDR1 and CDR2: SGHRS and YFSETQ. V was shortened by 3 bases and J by 3 bases, with 24 bases between the two germline ends. CDR3 in amino acids: CASSSSSYNRREDTEAFF. DNA for the CDR3: TGCGCCAGCAGCTCATCATCCTACAACAGGAGAGAGGACACTGAAGCTTTCTTT.

V and J are TRBV7-9 and TRBJ1-2, with no clear D. The CDR3 sequence is 12 residues long. Deletions cut 7 bases from V and 4 bases from J, with 10 bases between. Germline V gene data show CDR1 as SEHNR and CDR2 as FQNEAQ (reference sequence). In DNA form, the CDR3 reads TGTGCCAGCACTCCGCATATCTATGGCTACACCTTC. Translation: CASTPHIYGYTF.

The sample holds many counts of this clonotype. This rearrangement joins TRBV12-3 or TRBV12-4 to TRBJ1-5; 8 positions agree with TRBD1. There are 13 residues in the CDR3. The V gene end was trimmed by 6 bases and the J gene end by 7 bases; junction bases not matched to a gene: 5. The CDR3 DNA sequence: TGTGCCAGCAGAACAGGGGGTGGACAGCCCCAGCATTTT. The encoded protein is CASRTGGGQPQHF.

This clonotype was seen a handful of times. The chain links TRBV25-1 to TRBJ2-5, with TRBD1 identical over 7 bases. V lost 4 bases and J lost 5; bases outside the gene matches: 10. This CDR3 is built from 15 residues. Per germline, CDR1 MGHDK and CDR2 SYGVNS. CDR3 loop: CASSGTDRPWETQYF. The CDR3 DNA reads as TGTGCCAGCAGTGGGACGGACAGGCCCTGGGAGACCCAGTACTTC.

This clonotype was recorded many times. The chain is built from TRBV7-6 and TRBJ2-1; D is possibly TRBD1 (7 bases). V lost 4 bases, J lost 4 bases, and 17 bases lay in between. The CDR3 loop spans 16 amino acids. CDR1 is SGHVS, CDR2 FNYEAQ, per germline. The CDR3 DNA follows: TGTGCCAGCAGCTCAGGGGGGCAGGGGGTTTACAATGAGCAGTTCTTC. This gives the protein CASSSGGQGVYNEQFF.

This clonotype was observed a few times. V and J are TRBV6-2 or TRBV6-3 and TRBJ2-7, with D possibly being TRBD2 (6 bases). The CDR3 covers 15 residues. Germline CDR1 reads MNHEY; CDR2 reads SVGEGT. V was pared by 5 bases and J by 6 bases, with 20 bases between. CDR3: CASSPRGAPRGEQYV. The DNA of the CDR3 is TGTGCCAGCAGTCCACGCGGGGCCCCCCGGGGCGAGCAGTACGTC.

This clonotype was found a few times. The chain employs TRBV4-1 and TRBJ1-1, with D uncertain. CDR3 size: 15 residues. Looked up from germline, CDR1 is MGHRA and CDR2 is YSYEKL. V was clipped by 0 bases and J by 2 bases, with 10 bases between them. The CDR3 reads CASSQDKAGNTEAFF. The CDR3 DNA sequence: TGCGCCAGCAGCCAAGATAAGGCCGGTAACACTGAAGCTTTCTTT.

The chain uses TRBV25-1 and TRBJ2-5, with D possibly being TRBD2 (5 bases). This CDR3 comprises 16 residues. Trimming cost V 4 bases and J 5 bases, with 20 bases left between them. The germline CDR1 and CDR2 sequences are MGHDK and SYGVNS. The CDR3 spells CASSGGDLLPGETQYF. CDR3 nucleotide sequence: TGTGCCAGCAGTGGGGGAGACTTACTTCCCGGGGAGACCCAGTACTTC.

This clonotype was counted at least ten times. J is TRBJ2-2 and V is TRBV4-1; 10 nucleotides agree with TRBD2. The CDR3 covers 17 residues. V shed 1 base and J 1 base; nucleotides not matched to a gene: 3. CDR1 MGHRA and CDR2 YSYEKL come from the germline V gene. CDR3 in amino acids: CASSQAGLARNTGELFF. CDR3 DNA sequence: TGCGCCAGCAGCCAAGCGGGACTAGCGCGGAACACCGGGGAGCTGTTTTTT.

In regard to this clonotype: A much larger clone is a single base away; this may be a read error. The CDR3 bases are TGTGCCAGCAGCTTGGATCGAAAGGGTTCGTTTGGCTACACCTTC. Its translation is CASSLDRKGSFGYTF. The V gene is TRBV7-2, the J gene TRBJ1-2; D remains ambiguous. Per the germline V gene, CDR1 is SGHTA and CDR2 is FQGNSA. V was trimmed by 3 bases and J by 7 bases, leaving 18 bases between them. The CDR3 sequence is 15 residues long.

This clonotype has more than one count but fewer than ten. The genes are TRBV6-1 and TRBJ1-2; 7 nucleotides line up with TRBD1. This CDR3 region has 18 residues. Germline V gene sequence: CDR1 MNHNS, CDR2 SASEGT. V gave up 4 bases and J gave up 0 bases; unmatched junction bases: 14. The CDR3 reads CASSARLTQGVANYGYTF. The CDR3 DNA sequence: TGTGCCAGCAGTGCACGTCTAACCCAGGGGGTAGCTAACTATGGCTACACCTTC.

V usage is TRBV28 and J usage is TRBJ2-7, with 7 bases matching TRBD2. Germline trimming cut 2 bases from V and 0 bases from J; bases unmatched to any gene: 4. The CDR3 length is 15 residues. Per germline, CDR1 MDHEN and CDR2 SYDVKM. CDR3 bases: TGTGCCAGCAGTTTAGGCGGGGGTCTCTCCTACGAGCAGTACGTC. Protein: CASSLGGGLSYEQYV.

The V gene is TRBV7-6, the J gene TRBJ2-7; 7 positions agree with TRBD2. Trimming cost V 3 bases and J 3 bases; bases outside gene matches: 8. The V gene's germline CDR1 is SGHVS and CDR2 FNYEAQ. The CDR3 spans 15 residues. The CDR3 is CASSLPPGGHYEQYF. The CDR3 DNA is TGTGCCAGCAGCTTGCCCCCGGGGGGTCACTACGAGCAGTACTTC.

A few counts support this clonotype. The rearrangement joins TRBV6-2 or TRBV6-3 to TRBJ2-6, with D possibly being TRBD1 (6 bases). Looked up from germline, CDR1 is MNHEY and CDR2 is SVGEGT. The CDR3 loop spans 19 amino acids. Trimming removed 4 bases from V and 0 bases from J, with 19 bases in between. CDR3 region: CASSSLGPGEYSGANVLTF. DNA of the CDR3: TGTGCCAGCAGTTCCTTAGGACCAGGGGAATACTCTGGGGCCAACGTCCTGACTTTC.

The genes are TRBV7-9 and TRBJ2-3; the match to TRBD2 covers 12 bases. CDR1 SEHNR and CDR2 FQNEAQ come from the germline V gene (reference sequence). The CDR3 is made up of 16 amino acids. The trim removed 4 bases at V and 5 bases at J, leaving 7 bases unmatched. CDR3 amino acids: CASSYLAGGPKDTQYF. In DNA form, the CDR3 reads TGTGCCAGCAGCTACCTAGCGGGGGGGCCGAAAGATACGCAGTATTTT.

This clonotype has more than one count but fewer than ten. The V call is TRBV29-1, the J call TRBJ1-2, with D maybe TRBD1 (6 bases). CDR3 length: 12 residues. V was cut by 6 bases and J by 2 bases, with 10 bases left in between. In germline, CDR1 is SQVTM, CDR2 ANQGSEA. In nucleotides, the CDR3 is TGCAGCGTCGGGACACAAAACTATGGCTACACCTTC. It codes for CSVGTQNYGYTF.

There are a few counts of this clonotype. The chain is built from TRBV6-1 and TRBJ1-5, with a possible D match to TRBD1 (6 bases). This CDR3 region has 16 residues. Germline V gene data show CDR1 as MNHNS and CDR2 as SASEGT. V was shortened by 4 bases and J by 6 bases, with 19 bases between the two germline ends. The CDR3 loop reads CASSGPPRGRGQPQHF. The CDR3 region has the DNA TGTGCCAGCAGTGGACCGCCCAGGGGCAGGGGTCAGCCCCAGCATTTT.

This chain uses TRBV29-1 with TRBJ1-2, with 7 bases lining up with TRBD1. CDR1 and CDR2 (germline): SQVTM, ANQGSEA. The CDR3 length is 13 residues. The V segment lost 6 bases and the J segment 1 base; nucleotides outside the gene matches: 5. CDR3 amino acids: CSVGDSLNYGYTF. The CDR3 DNA follows: TGCAGCGTAGGGGACAGCCTTAACTATGGCTACACCTTC. The variable domain in full, completed from reference TRBV29-1 and TRBJ1-2, reads SAVISQKPSRDICQRGTSLTIQCQVDSQVTMMFWYRQQPGQSLTLIATANQGSEATYESGFVIDKFPISRPNLTFSTLTVSNMSPEDSSIYLCSVGDSLNYGYTFGSGTRLTVV.

The rearrangement uses TRBV19 and TRBJ2-1; unclear D gene. The V and J ends lost 0 bases and 10 bases respectively, with 10 bases between them. The CDR3 runs 13 residues. Germline CDR1 reads LNHDA; CDR2 reads SQIVND (reference sequence). CDR3 coding DNA: TGTGCCAGTAGTATAGACGGCCACCTAGAGCAGTTCTTC. Protein sequence: CASSIDGHLEQFF.